This T cell receptor beta chain was identified in a study of T cells in Graves' hyperthyroidism and ophthalmopathy. Disease duration was under 3 months in the ophthalmopathy patients, who also had a Clinical Activity Score of at least 3 and a NOSPECS grade of at least 4. Amplification yielded TCR beta CDR3 regions, with RNA transcripts as the source. Researchers ran a first-round RT-PCR on the TCR CDR3 using the HTBI primer set. One entry per CDR3 protein, called by TCRdb with MiXCR from the multiplex PCR reads. The top ten hold just under 40% of the sample, which has 250,000 to 300,000 distinct CDR3 sequences, roughly 20% seen once. Sequenced: blood. The source of this sequence is a man between 45 and 60 years old with Graves' ophthalmopathy.

CDR3 sequence (DNA): TGTGCCAGCAGCTTCGGGACTAGCGGGAGCCAAGAGACCCAGTACTTC. Protein: CASSFGTSGSQETQYF. The chain links TRBV9 to TRBJ2-5, with 14 bases identical to TRBD2. The CDR3 is 16 amino acids. J gave up 1 base and V 4 bases, and 3 bases lay outside the gene matches. Germline V gene lookup returns CDR1 SGDLS and CDR2 YYNGEE.